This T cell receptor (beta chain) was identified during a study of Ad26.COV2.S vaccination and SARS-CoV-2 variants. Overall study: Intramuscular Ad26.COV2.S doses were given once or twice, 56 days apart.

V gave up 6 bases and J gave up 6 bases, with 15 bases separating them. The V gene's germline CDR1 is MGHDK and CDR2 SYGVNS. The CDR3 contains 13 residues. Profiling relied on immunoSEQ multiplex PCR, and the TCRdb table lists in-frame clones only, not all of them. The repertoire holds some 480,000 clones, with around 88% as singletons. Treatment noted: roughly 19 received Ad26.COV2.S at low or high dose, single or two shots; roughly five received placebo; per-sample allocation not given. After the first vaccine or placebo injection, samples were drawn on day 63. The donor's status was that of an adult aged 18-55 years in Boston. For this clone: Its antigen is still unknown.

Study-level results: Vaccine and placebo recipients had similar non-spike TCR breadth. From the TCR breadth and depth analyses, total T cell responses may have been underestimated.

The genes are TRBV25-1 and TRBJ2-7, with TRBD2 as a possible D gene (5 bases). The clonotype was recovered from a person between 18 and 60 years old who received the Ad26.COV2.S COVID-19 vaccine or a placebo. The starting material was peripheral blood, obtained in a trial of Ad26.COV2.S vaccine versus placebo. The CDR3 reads CASSPIGVSEQYF. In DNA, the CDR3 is TGTGCCAGCAGCCCTATCGGGGTGAGCGAGCAGTACTTC.